These T cell receptor beta chains were read from a single sample in a study of Graves' ophthalmopathy and Graves' hyperthyroidism. TCRdb re-analysed the multiplex PCR reads in MiXCR, keeping a single row per CDR3 protein. This table has 200,000 to 250,000 distinct CDR3 sequences, about 32% appearing once. Sample: peripheral blood. Every receptor here comes from a man between 50 and 59 years old with Graves' ophthalmopathy. CDR3s include the opening cysteine and the closing phenylalanine or tryptophan. The D gene is left open where the match is weak. Clone size, where shown, is once, few, many, or a class for clones that have expanded.

>TRBV11-2|many|TRBJ2-7|TRBD2
CASSYGLGTYEQYF
TGTGCCAGCAGCTATGGACTAGGTACCTACGAGCAGTACTTC
>TRBV12-3/TRBV12-4|many|TRBJ2-7|NA
CASKAGTDFAEQYF
TGTGCCAGCAAAGCCGGGACTGACTTTGCGGAGCAGTACTTC
>TRBV6-2/TRBV6-3|NA|TRBJ2-1|TRBD2
CATHSGTSGSKGEQFF
TGTGCCACCCACTCCGGGACTAGCGGGAGTAAGGGTGAGCAGTTCTTC
>TRBV13|NA|TRBJ1-1|NA
CASSLWARVTEAFF
TGTGCCAGCAGCTTATGGGCCAGGGTTACTGAAGCTTTCTTT
>TRBV6-2/TRBV6-3|once|TRBJ2-7|NA
CASKLGEGPYYEQYF
TGTGCCAGCAAACTGGGAGAGGGGCCATACTACGAGCAGTACTTC
>TRBV19|many|TRBJ1-2|NA
CASSKLDNYGYTF
TGTGCCAGTAGTAAACTGGACAACTATGGCTACACCTTC
>TRBV7-6|many|TRBJ2-7|NA
CASSTIMSDEQYF
TGTGCCAGCAGCACTATAATGTCTGACGAGCAGTACTTC
>TRBV6-1|NA|TRBJ2-5|NA
CASSIAGGGETQYF
TGTGCCAGCAGTATCGCTGGGGGCGGAGAGACCCAGTACTTC
>TRBV7-3|many|TRBJ2-5|NA
CASSQTGAGGETQYF
TGTGCCAGCAGCCAGACGGGGGCCGGGGGAGAGACCCAGTACTTC
>TRBV25-1|many|TRBJ2-5|NA
CASSEGPSRPQYF
TGTGCCAGCAGTGAGGGACCGTCAAGGCCCCAGTACTTC
>TRBV3-1|many|TRBJ1-2|TRBD1
CASSPDRAVPPYGYTF
TGTGCCAGCAGCCCGGACAGGGCCGTTCCCCCGTATGGCTACACCTTC
>TRBV27|NA|TRBJ2-7|NA
CASSSIPWGYEQYF
TGTGCCAGCAGTTCCATTCCATGGGGCTACGAGCAGTACTTC
>TRBV20-1|many|TRBJ2-7|NA
CSALAGTSYEQYF
TGCAGCGCATTGGCCGGGACTTCCTACGAGCAGTACTTC
>TRBV28|many|TRBJ1-6|NA
CASTLAGVGSPLHF
TGTGCCAGCACCCTGGCAGGGGTCGGATCACCCCTCCACTTT
>TRBV6-1|NA|TRBJ1-3|NA
CASRFAGGGNTIYF
TGTGCCAGCAGGTTCGCGGGTGGAGGAAACACCATATATTTT
>TRBV19|NA|TRBJ2-2|NA
CASHPTTGASGELFF
TGTGCCAGTCACCCTACGACGGGAGCCAGCGGGGAGCTGTTTTTT
>TRBV19|many|TRBJ1-5|NA
CASSIGGSSNQPQHF
TGTGCCAGTAGTATAGGGGGGAGCAGCAATCAGCCCCAGCATTTT
>TRBV6-1|once|TRBJ2-5|NA
CASSVTVTKGTQYF
TGTGCCAGCAGTGTGACAGTGACCAAAGGGACCCAGTACTTC
>TRBV7-6|many|TRBJ2-5|NA
CASSLPGGPQYF
TGTGCCAGCAGCTTGCCCGGGGGGCCCCAGTACTTC
>TRBV6-1|many|TRBJ1-2|NA
CASSEFPRGGNYGYTF
TGTGCCAGCAGTGAATTCCCGAGAGGAGGGAACTATGGCTACACCTTC